The 15 T cell receptor beta chains listed next were all sequenced from one sample in a study of shared clonotypes between healthy human individuals. Libraries were prepared by immunoSEQ multiplex PCR; TCRdb keeps only in-frame clonotypes and omits some of them. This sample yields around 1,100,000 clones, of which around three quarters are seen a single time; approximately 0.9% belongs to the top ten. The sequencing sample was made of memory CD4+ T cells from PBMCs. Subset specified: CD45RA-negative fraction. Receptors originate from a man between 18 and 35 years old in good health. Some clones in this sample may be carry-over from other donors' samples.

This clone appeared many times. This chain links TRBV7-3 with TRBJ1-1; 7 positions agree with TRBD1. Germline V CDR1 and CDR2: SGHTA, FQGTGA. There are 13 residues in the CDR3. With V trimmed by 0 bases and J by 11 bases, 6 bases remained unmatched. Written as DNA, the CDR3 is TGTGCCAGCAGCTTAACGCCCGGACAGGAGGCTTTCTTT. Protein product: CASSLTPGQEAFF.

This chain joins TRBV5-1 and TRBJ1-2; no clear D gene. Trimming took 4 bases from V and 8 from J, leaving 15 bases between them. The V gene's germline CDR1 is SGHRS and CDR2 YFSETQ. This CDR3 is 13 amino acids long. CDR3 region: CASSPGPEGGYTF. For the CDR3, the DNA is TGCGCCAGCAGCCCGGGCCCAGAGGGAGGCTACACCTTC.

This chain connects TRBV5-1 to TRBJ2-5; no definite D call. The V and J ends lost 4 bases and 5 bases respectively, with 6 bases between them. Germline V gene lookup returns CDR1 SGHRS and CDR2 YFSETQ. This CDR3 comprises 11 residues. The DNA for the CDR3 is TGCGCCAGCAGCGTTGACGAGACCCAGTACTTC. This translates into CASSVDETQYF.

J is TRBJ1-1 and V is TRBV28; 7 nucleotides match TRBD1. This CDR3 is 13 amino acids long. Germline assignment: CDR1 MDHEN and CDR2 SYDVKM. V shed 7 bases and J 7 bases; nucleotides not matched to a gene: 9. CDR3 loop: CASNSGDRDEAFF. Written as DNA, the CDR3 is TGTGCCAGCAACTCAGGGGACAGAGATGAAGCTTTCTTT.

At least ten counts were recorded for this clone. This chain uses TRBV19 with TRBJ2-7, with 12 bases lining up with TRBD2. The junction had 6 bases not matched to a gene; V was cut back by 3 bases and J by 0 bases. The length of the CDR3 is 17 residues. Germline CDR1 reads LNHDA; CDR2 reads SQIVND (reference sequence). The CDR3: CASSIGLAGRSSYEQYF. CDR3 bases: TGTGCCAGTAGTATCGGACTAGCGGGACGAAGCTCCTACGAGCAGTACTTC.

Note on this clone: This same CDR3 is encoded by further DNA sequences in the sample. The V and J genes are TRBV6-5 and TRBJ2-7, with 12 bases identical to TRBD1. Looked up from germline, CDR1 is MNHEY and CDR2 is SVGAGI. J was trimmed by 3 bases and V by 2 bases; bases with no gene match: 2. This CDR3 spans 15 amino acids. The CDR3 protein is CASSYRDRGLYEQYF. The CDR3 nucleotides are TGTGCCAGCAGTTACCGGGACAGGGGGCTCTACGAGCAGTACTTC.

This clone was observed a few times. The rearrangement joins TRBV30 to TRBJ1-1; D not resolved. Germline V gene data show CDR1 as GTSNPN and CDR2 as SVGIG (reference sequence). CDR3 length: 15 amino acids. The chain's CDR3 is CACREAPGMNTEAFF. CDR3 nucleotides: TGTGCTTGTCGCGAGGCCCCAGGCATGAACACTGAAGCTTTCTTT.

The rearrangement links TRBV2 to TRBJ2-7; 7 bases match TRBD2. In germline, CDR1 is SNHLY, CDR2 FYNNEI. Trimming cost V 1 base and J 6 bases; bases outside gene matches: 6. There are 14 residues in the CDR3. The CDR3 reads CASSEVGSGGEQYF. CDR3 DNA: TGTGCCAGCAGTGAAGTGGGGTCGGGGGGCGAGCAGTACTTC.

This clone was recorded once. The chain links TRBV7-6 to TRBJ2-7, with TRBD1 matching over 12 bases. The CDR3 has 16 amino acids. Trimming removed 5 bases from V and 4 bases from J; junction bases left unmatched: 9. The germline V gene has CDR1 SGHVS and CDR2 FNYEAQ. CDR3 in amino acids: CASSVNPGQGAYEQYF. The CDR3 DNA is TGTGCCAGCAGCGTTAATCCGGGACAGGGGGCATACGAGCAGTACTTC.

This chain links TRBV7-9 with TRBJ2-5; 8 bases are a match to TRBD1. The J segment lost 5 bases and the V segment lost 5 bases, leaving 4 bases of the junction unmatched. The germline CDR1 and CDR2 sequences are SEHNR and FQNEAQ (reference sequence). The CDR3 extends over 13 amino acids. CDR3 amino acids: CASSLGQAETQYF. In DNA form, the CDR3 reads TGTGCCAGCAGCCTGGGACAGGCGGAGACCCAGTACTTC.

J is TRBJ1-2 and V is TRBV30, with D possibly TRBD1 on 5 matching bases. From germline, CDR1 is GTSNPN and CDR2 SVGIG (reference sequence). The germline V and J ends were trimmed by 0 bases and 4 bases, with 15 bases remaining between them. The CDR3 totals 15 residues. The CDR3, as DNA: TGTGCCTGGAGTGTGGCAGGGCGGCTGTTCTATGGCTACACCTTC. It encodes CAWSVAGRLFYGYTF.

This clone was seen once. The chain recombines TRBV11-3 with TRBJ1-3; D gene uncertain. Trimming left V 8 bases short and J 0 bases short, with 11 bases between. The CDR3 has 14 amino acids. CDR1 is SGHNT and CDR2 is YENEEA in the germline V gene. The CDR3 reads CASSDRNSGNTIYF. In nucleotides, the CDR3 is TGTGCCAGCTCCGACCGCAACTCTGGAAACACCATATATTTT.

V usage is TRBV10-3 and J usage is TRBJ1-3; a weak D match, TRBD1 (6 bases). Trimming removed 10 bases from V and 0 bases from J, with 10 bases in between. The length of the CDR3 is 13 residues. The germline CDR1 and CDR2 sequences are ENHRY and SYGVKD. The CDR3 bases are TGTGCCACCGGACAGAACTCTGGAAACACCATATATTTT. Translation: CATGQNSGNTIYF.

CDR3 bases: TGTGCCAGCAGCCAGGGACAGGGGATGGGGAACACCGGGGAGCTGTTTTTT. Translated: CASSQGQGMGNTGELFF. The chain joins TRBV7-3 to TRBJ2-2; 10 nucleotides agree with TRBD1. CDR3 size: 17 residues. Germline assignment: CDR1 SGHTA and CDR2 FQGTGA. J gave up 1 base and V 5 bases, and 7 bases lay outside the gene matches.

The V call is TRBV11-2, the J call TRBJ2-1, with TRBD2 as a possible D gene (5 bases). CDR1 and CDR2 from the germline V gene are SGHAT and FQNNGV. V was cut by 5 bases and J by 12 bases, with 14 bases left in between. The CDR3 covers 12 residues. The CDR3 nucleotides are TGTGCCAGCAGCCCCTGGACTGTCGGGCAGTTCTTC. Amino acid sequence: CASSPWTVGQFF. The full variable domain, rest sourced from reference TRBV11-2 and TRBJ2-1, is EAGVAQSPRYKIIEKRQSVAFWCNPISGHATLYWYQQILGQGPKLLIQFQNNGVVDDSQLPKDRFSAERLKGVDSTLKIQPAKLEDSAVYLCASSPWTVGQFFGPGTRLTVL.